A selection of T cell receptor beta chains follows, all from one sample in a study of blood T cell repertoires in COVID-19. TCRdb keeps only in-frame clones here, not all; method: immunoSEQ multiplex PCR. The sample records a few hundred thousand clones, around 87% being singletons. The material sequenced was peripheral blood. All receptors come from a woman aged 45-59 years who had recovered from COVID-19. CDR3s include the opening cysteine and the closing phenylalanine or tryptophan. A D gene is named only where the DNA matches it firmly. Expanded clones are given a class, and other clones once, few, many or no size at all.

- | TRBD1 | TRBJ2-7 | TRBV6-5 | CASSYRTGGEQYF | TGTGCCAGCAGTTACCGGACAGGGGGCGAGCAGTACTTC
- | - | TRBJ2-5 | TRBV5-1 | CASSQGVQYQETQYF | TGCGCCAGCAGTCAAGGGGTCCAGTACCAAGAGACCCAGTACTTC
- | - | TRBJ2-1 | TRBV25-1 | CASSARGAGEQFF | TGTGCCAGCAGTGCCCGCGGGGCGGGTGAGCAGTTCTTC
- | TRBD1 | TRBJ1-2 | TRBV7-2 | CASSLDTGGDGYTF | TGTGCCAGCAGCTTAGATACAGGGGGCGATGGCTACACCTTC
once | TRBD1 | TRBJ2-1 | TRBV6-2/TRBV6-3 | CASSHKRDRGDNEQFF | TGTGCCAGCAGCCACAAACGGGACAGGGGTGACAATGAGCAGTTCTTC
- | - | TRBJ2-7 | TRBV28 | CASSPPSSYEQYF | TGTGCCAGCAGCCCACCCAGCTCCTACGAGCAGTACTTC
once | - | TRBJ1-1 | TRBV7-2 | CASSLYSLNTEAFF | TGTGCCAGCAGCTTATATTCCCTGAACACTGAAGCTTTCTTT
- | TRBD2 | TRBJ2-2 | TRBV6-2/TRBV6-3 | CASSYLAGNTGELFF | TGTGCCAGCAGTTACCTAGCGGGGAACACCGGGGAGCTGTTTTTT
- | TRBD2 | TRBJ2-5 | TRBV7-9 | CASSSQGLAGGETQYF | TGTGCCAGCAGCTCCCAGGGACTAGCGGGGGGCGAGACCCAGTACTTC
once | TRBD2 | TRBJ2-7 | TRBV6-5 | CASSYKSGSIYEQYF | TGTGCCAGCAGTTACAAGAGCGGGAGTATATACGAGCAGTACTTC
- | TRBD2 | TRBJ2-5 | TRBV15 | CATSRVGRGVVQETQYF | TGTGCCACCAGCAGAGTCGGGCGGGGGGTAGTCCAAGAGACCCAGTACTTC
- | TRBD1 | TRBJ1-1 | TRBV19 | CASSRDRDVTEAFF | TGTGCCAGCTCCAGGGACAGGGATGTAACTGAAGCTTTCTTT
- | TRBD1 | TRBJ1-2 | TRBV6-5 | CASSYLVGQGGYGYTF | TGTGCCAGCAGTTACTTGGTAGGACAGGGGGGCTATGGCTACACCTTC
once | TRBD2 | TRBJ2-1 | TRBV4-1 | CASSQGASGSRGEQFF | TGCGCCAGCAGCCAAGGGGCTAGCGGGAGTAGGGGTGAGCAGTTCTTC
- | - | TRBJ2-7 | TRBV4-1 | CASSTQYSGTHTYEQYF | TGCGCCAGCAGCACACAATACTCCGGGACACATACCTACGAGCAGTACTTC
- | - | TRBJ2-5 | TRBV12-3/TRBV12-4 | CASSFVETGTQYF | TGTGCCAGCAGTTTTGTAGAAACAGGGACCCAGTACTTC
once | - | TRBJ2-1 | TRBV29-1 | CSVEVYNEQFF | TGCAGCGTTGAAGTTTATAATGAGCAGTTCTTC
- | - | TRBJ1-6 | TRBV28 | CASSVTNSGSPLHF | TGTGCCAGCAGTGTCACCAACAGCGGTTCACCCCTCCACTTT
- | - | TRBJ1-2 | TRBV10-2 | CASGAFGGRGDGYTF | TGCGCCAGCGGGGCGTTTGGAGGGCGCGGGGATGGCTACACCTTC
- | - | TRBJ1-6 | TRBV28 | CASLRQEGSPLHF | TGTGCCAGTTTAAGGCAGGAAGGTTCACCCCTCCACTTT
- | TRBD1 | TRBJ2-7 | TRBV28 | CASNTFTGTGVLEQYF | TGTGCCAGCAATACGTTCACCGGGACAGGGGTTCTCGAGCAGTACTTC
- | - | TRBJ1-1 | TRBV7-9 | CASSLGRGVAEAFF | TGTGCCAGCAGCTTAGGCCGGGGAGTGGCTGAAGCTTTCTTT
- | - | TRBJ2-5 | TRBV19 | CASSPSGETQYF | TGTGCCAGTAGTCCCTCCGGGGAGACCCAGTACTTC
- | TRBD1 | TRBJ1-2 | TRBV5-1 | CASTNFAQTGDSGYTF | TGCGCCAGTACGAATTTTGCCCAGACAGGGGACAGTGGCTACACCTTC
- | - | TRBJ1-2 | TRBV28 | CATPGRGGYGYTF | TGTGCCACTCCCGGTAGGGGCGGCTATGGCTACACCTTC
- | - | TRBJ2-7 | TRBV15 | CATSRGYGSPSSYEQYF | TGTGCCACCAGCCGGGGGTACGGGTCTCCGAGCTCCTACGAGCAGTACTTC
- | TRBD2 | TRBJ2-1 | TRBV19 | CASSALAAGENNEQFF | TGTGCCAGTAGTGCCCTTGCCGCGGGGGAGAACAATGAGCAGTTCTTC
- | - | TRBJ2-3 | TRBV28 | CASSFSGDTQYF | TGTGCCAGCAGTTTTTCCGGGGATACGCAGTATTTT
- | - | TRBJ1-2 | TRBV6-5 | CASRVTGSRGYGYTF | TGTGCCAGCAGGGTTACAGGGAGTCGGGGCTATGGCTACACCTTC
- | - | TRBJ1-3 | TRBV6-2/TRBV6-3 | CASSYGANTIYF | TGTGCCAGCAGTTACGGGGCAAACACCATATATTTT
- | - | TRBJ2-7 | TRBV28 | CASSLVSEQYF | TGTGCCAGCAGTTTAGTCTCCGAGCAGTACTTC
- | TRBD1 | TRBJ2-5 | TRBV11-3 | CASSQGTGSETQYF | TGTGCCAGCAGCCAAGGGACAGGTTCCGAGACCCAGTACTTC
few | TRBD2 | TRBJ2-7 | TRBV9 | CASSKTRQSGIWEQYF | TGTGCCAGCAGCAAAACCCGACAGAGCGGGATCTGGGAGCAGTACTTC
- | TRBD2 | TRBJ2-3 | TRBV24-1 | CATSGTSKGTQYF | TGTGCCACCAGTGGGACTAGCAAAGGAACGCAGTATTTT
- | TRBD2 | TRBJ2-7 | TRBV3-1/TRBV3-2 | CASSGGLAGNEQYF | TGTGCCAGCAGCGGGGGACTAGCGGGAAACGAGCAGTACTTC
- | TRBD1 | TRBJ1-5 | TRBV5-1 | CASSWGGTGNQPQHF | TGCGCCAGCAGCTGGGGCGGGACAGGTAATCAGCCCCAGCATTTT
- | TRBD1 | TRBJ1-4 | TRBV14 | CASSMTGGINEKLFF | TGTGCCAGCAGTATGACAGGGGGTATTAATGAAAAACTGTTTTTT
- | - | TRBJ2-7 | TRBV28 | CASSFEYEQYF | TGTGCCAGCAGTTTTGAGTACGAGCAGTACTTC